The rows below give T cell receptor beta chains drawn from one sample of a study of T cell changes during pregnancy in multiple sclerosis. Sequenced by immunoSEQ multiplex PCR; TCRdb stores in-frame clones only, minus some. Of about 60,000 clones listed, around 96% are singletons. Sequencing used CD8+ T cells from peripheral blood mononuclear cells, obtained after pregnancy. The receptor source for this set is a female donor with multiple sclerosis, enrolled in a pregnancy study. Each CDR3 is given with its conserved first and last residue. D genes are given only for firm matches.

TRBV28	.	TRBJ2-7	CASSLSVADGWNEQYF	TGTGCCAGCAGTTTATCGGTAGCCGATGGGTGGAACGAGCAGTACTTC
TRBV5-5	TRBD2	TRBJ2-7	CASSFAGGAYEQYF	TGTGCCAGCAGCTTTGCGGGGGGAGCCTACGAGCAGTACTTC
TRBV11-2	.	TRBJ1-1	CASSSGGQGRRTEAFF	TGTGCCAGCAGCTCGGGAGGGCAGGGGAGACGAACTGAAGCTTTCTTT
TRBV7-8	.	TRBJ1-4	CASSTRQGFNEKLFF	TGTGCCAGCAGCACCCGGCAGGGGTTTAATGAAAAACTGTTTTTT
TRBV2	TRBD2	TRBJ2-1	CASSPGLAINNEQFF	TGTGCCAGCAGCCCAGGACTAGCGATAAACAATGAGCAGTTCTTC
TRBV29-1	.	TRBJ2-7	CSVAPGESDEQYF	TGCAGCGTTGCTCCAGGGGAGTCCGACGAGCAGTACTTC
TRBV5-4	.	TRBJ2-3	CASSWDKRTDTQYF	TGTGCCAGCAGCTGGGACAAAAGGACAGATACGCAGTATTTT
TRBV28	TRBD1	TRBJ2-7	CASDTSDRGIHEQYF	TGTGCCAGCGACACCTCAGACAGGGGGATTCACGAGCAGTACTTC
TRBV27	.	TRBJ2-1	CASSSPGEQFF	TGTGCCAGCAGTTCCCCGGGTGAGCAGTTCTTC
TRBV13	.	TRBJ2-7	CASSLEGWQSGTSEQYF	TGTGCCAGCAGCTTAGAGGGGTGGCAGTCGGGGACATCCGAGCAGTACTTC
TRBV6-6	.	TRBJ1-4	CASSYLRNEKLFF	TGTGCCAGCAGTTACCTGAGAAATGAAAAACTGTTTTTT
TRBV4-1	TRBD2	TRBJ2-7	CASSQEGTSGSYEQYF	TGCGCCAGCAGCCAAGAAGGGACTAGCGGGAGTTACGAGCAGTACTTC
TRBV5-4	.	TRBJ2-7	CASSAGTEQYF	TGTGCCAGCAGCGCAGGGACAGAGCAGTACTTC